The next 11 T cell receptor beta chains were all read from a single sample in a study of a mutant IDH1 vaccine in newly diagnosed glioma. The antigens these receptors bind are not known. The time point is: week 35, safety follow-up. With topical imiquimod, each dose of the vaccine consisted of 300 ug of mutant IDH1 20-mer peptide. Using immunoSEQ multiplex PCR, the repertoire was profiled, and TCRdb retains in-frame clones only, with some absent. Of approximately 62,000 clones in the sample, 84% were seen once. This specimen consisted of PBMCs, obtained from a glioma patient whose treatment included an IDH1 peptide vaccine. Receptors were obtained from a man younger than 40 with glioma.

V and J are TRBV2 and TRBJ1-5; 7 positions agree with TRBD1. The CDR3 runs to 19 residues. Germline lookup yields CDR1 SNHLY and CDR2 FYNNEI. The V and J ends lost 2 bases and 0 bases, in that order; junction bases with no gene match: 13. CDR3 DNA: TGTGCCAGCAGTGAAAACGTGCCAGGGGGGATCTATAGCAATCAGCCCCAGCATTTT. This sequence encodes CASSENVPGGIYSNQPQHF.

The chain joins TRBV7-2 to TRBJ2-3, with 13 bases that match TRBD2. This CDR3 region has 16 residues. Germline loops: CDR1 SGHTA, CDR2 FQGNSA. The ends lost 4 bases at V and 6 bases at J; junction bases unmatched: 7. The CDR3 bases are TGTGCCAGCAGCTCAGTCGGGACTAGCGGGGTGGATACGCAGTATTTT. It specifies CASSSVGTSGVDTQYF.

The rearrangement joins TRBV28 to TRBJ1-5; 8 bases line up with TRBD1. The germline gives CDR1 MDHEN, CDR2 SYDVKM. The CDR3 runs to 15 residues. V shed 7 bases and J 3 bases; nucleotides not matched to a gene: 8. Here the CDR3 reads CASTRTGSYNQPQHF. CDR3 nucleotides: TGTGCCAGCACCCGGACAGGGTCTTACAATCAGCCCCAGCATTTT.

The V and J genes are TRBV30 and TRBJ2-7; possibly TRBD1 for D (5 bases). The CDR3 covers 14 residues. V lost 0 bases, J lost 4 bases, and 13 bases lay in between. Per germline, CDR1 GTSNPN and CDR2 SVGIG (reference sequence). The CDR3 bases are TGTGCCTGGAGTGTAGGGGTTGGGTTATACGAGCAGTACTTC. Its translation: CAWSVGVGLYEQYF. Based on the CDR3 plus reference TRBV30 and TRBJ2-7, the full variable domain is SQTIHQWPATLVQPVGSPLSLECTVEGTSNPNLYWYRQAAGRGLQLLFYSVGIGQISSEVPQNLSASRPQDRQFILSSKKLLLSDSGFYLCAWSVGVGLYEQYFGPGTRLTVT.

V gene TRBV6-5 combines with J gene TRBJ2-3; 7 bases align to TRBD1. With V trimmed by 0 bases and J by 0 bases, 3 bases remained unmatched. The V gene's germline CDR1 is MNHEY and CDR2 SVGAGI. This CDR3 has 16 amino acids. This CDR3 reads CASSYSRRGSTDTQYF. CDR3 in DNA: TGTGCCAGCAGTTACTCGCGCAGGGGGAGCACAGATACGCAGTATTTT.

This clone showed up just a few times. The CDR3 reads CASSSTGSMNTEAFF. The CDR3 DNA is TGTGCCAGCAGTAGCACCGGGAGTATGAACACTGAAGCTTTCTTT. This sequence joins TRBV6-5 and TRBJ1-1; unclear D gene. Trimming removed 5 bases from V and 0 bases from J, with 13 bases in between. The germline gives CDR1 MNHEY, CDR2 SVGAGI. CDR3 size: 15 residues.

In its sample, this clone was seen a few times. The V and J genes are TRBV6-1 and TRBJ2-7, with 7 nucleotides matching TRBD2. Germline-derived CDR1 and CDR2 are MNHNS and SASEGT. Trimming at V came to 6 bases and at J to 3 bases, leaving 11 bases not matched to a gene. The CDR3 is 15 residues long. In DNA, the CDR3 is TGTGCCAGCAGCCCGGTTAGGGCTAGCGGCTACGAGCAGTACTTC. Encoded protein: CASSPVRASGYEQYF.

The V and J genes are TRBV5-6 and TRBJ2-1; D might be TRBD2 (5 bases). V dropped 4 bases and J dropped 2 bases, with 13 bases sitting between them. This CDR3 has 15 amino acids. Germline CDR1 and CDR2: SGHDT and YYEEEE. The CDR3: CASSPGWGAYNEQFF. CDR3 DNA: TGTGCCAGCAGCCCGGGGTGGGGTGCCTACAATGAGCAGTTCTTC.

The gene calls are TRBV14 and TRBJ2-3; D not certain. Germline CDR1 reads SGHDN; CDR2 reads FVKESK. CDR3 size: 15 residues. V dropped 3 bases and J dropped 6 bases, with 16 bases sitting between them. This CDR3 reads CASSHIRSFGDTQYF. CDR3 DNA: TGTGCCAGCAGCCACATAAGGTCGTTTGGCGATACGCAGTATTTT.

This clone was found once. CDR3 residues: CASSEALRTGGSNEKLFF. The CDR3 DNA sequence: TGTGCCAGCAGTGAAGCGCTTCGTACAGGGGGCTCTAATGAAAAACTGTTTTTT. This sequence joins TRBV2 and TRBJ1-4; 9 bases are a match to TRBD1. Germline values: CDR1 SNHLY, CDR2 FYNNEI. The CDR3 is made up of 18 amino acids. V was clipped by 0 bases and J by 3 bases; unmatched bases: 8.

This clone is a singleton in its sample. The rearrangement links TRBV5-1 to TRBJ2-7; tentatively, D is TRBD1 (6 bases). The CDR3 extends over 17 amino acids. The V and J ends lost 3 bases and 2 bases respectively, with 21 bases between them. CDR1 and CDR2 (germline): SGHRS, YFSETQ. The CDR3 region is CASSSPEPGTNPYEQYF. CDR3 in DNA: TGCGCCAGCAGCTCCCCGGAGCCGGGGACAAATCCCTACGAGCAGTACTTC.